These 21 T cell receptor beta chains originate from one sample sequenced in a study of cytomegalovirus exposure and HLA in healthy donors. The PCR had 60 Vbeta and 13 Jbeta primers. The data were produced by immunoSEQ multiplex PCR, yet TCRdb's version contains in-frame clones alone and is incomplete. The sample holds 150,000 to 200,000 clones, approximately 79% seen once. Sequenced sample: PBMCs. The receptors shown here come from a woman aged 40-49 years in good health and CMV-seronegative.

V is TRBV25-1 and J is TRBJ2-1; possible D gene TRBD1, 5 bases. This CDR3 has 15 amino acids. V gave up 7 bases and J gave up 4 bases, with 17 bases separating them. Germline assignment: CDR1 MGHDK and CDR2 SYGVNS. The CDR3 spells CASISTGSPYNEQFF. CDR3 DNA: TGTGCCAGCATCTCCACAGGTTCACCTTACAATGAGCAGTTCTTC.

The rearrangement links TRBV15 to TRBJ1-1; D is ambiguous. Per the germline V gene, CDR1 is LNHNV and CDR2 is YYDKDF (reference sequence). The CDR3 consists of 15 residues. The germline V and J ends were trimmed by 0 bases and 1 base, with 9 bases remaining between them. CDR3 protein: CATSRDRLPNTEAFF. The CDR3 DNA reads TGTGCCACCAGCAGAGATAGACTCCCGAACACTGAAGCTTTCTTT.

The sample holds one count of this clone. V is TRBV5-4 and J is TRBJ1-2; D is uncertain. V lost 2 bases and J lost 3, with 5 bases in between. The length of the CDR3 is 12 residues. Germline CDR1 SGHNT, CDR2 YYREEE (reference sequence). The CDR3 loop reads CASSFEDYGYTF. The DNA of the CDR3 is TGTGCCAGCAGCTTTGAGGACTATGGCTACACCTTC.

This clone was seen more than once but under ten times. DNA of the CDR3: TGTGCCTGGCATAACACTGAAGCTTTCTTT. Protein: CAWHNTEAFF. This chain links TRBV30 with TRBJ1-1; no reliable D call. V was clipped by 5 bases and J by 2 bases, with 3 bases between them. Germline-derived CDR1 and CDR2 are GTSNPN and SVGIG (reference sequence). The CDR3 is 10 residues long.

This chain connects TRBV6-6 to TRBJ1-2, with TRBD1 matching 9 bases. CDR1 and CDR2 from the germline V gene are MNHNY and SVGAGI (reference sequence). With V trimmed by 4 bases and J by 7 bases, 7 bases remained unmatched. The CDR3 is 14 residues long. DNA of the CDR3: TGTGCCAGCAGTTCGGGACAGGGATTGTTTGGCTACACCTTC. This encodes CASSSGQGLFGYTF.

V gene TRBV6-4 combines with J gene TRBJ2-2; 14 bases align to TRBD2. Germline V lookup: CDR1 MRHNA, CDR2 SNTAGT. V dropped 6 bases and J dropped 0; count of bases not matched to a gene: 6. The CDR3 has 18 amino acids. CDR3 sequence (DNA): TGTGCCAGCAGCAAGGGACTAGCGGGGGCCACGAACACCGGGGAGCTGTTTTTT. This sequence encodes CASSKGLAGATNTGELFF.

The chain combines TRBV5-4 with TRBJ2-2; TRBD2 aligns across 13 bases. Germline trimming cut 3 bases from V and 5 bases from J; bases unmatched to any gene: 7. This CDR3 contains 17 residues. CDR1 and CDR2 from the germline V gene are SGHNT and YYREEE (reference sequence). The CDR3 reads CASSWTSGGQDTGELFF. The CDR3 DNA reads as TGTGCCAGCAGCTGGACTAGCGGGGGCCAAGATACCGGGGAGCTGTTTTTT.

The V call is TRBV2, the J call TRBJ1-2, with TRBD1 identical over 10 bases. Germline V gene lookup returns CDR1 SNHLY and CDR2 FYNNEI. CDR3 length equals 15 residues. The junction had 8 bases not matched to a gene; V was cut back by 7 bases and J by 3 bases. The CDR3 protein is CASKVLTGGDYGYTF. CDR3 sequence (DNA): TGTGCCAGCAAAGTCTTGACAGGGGGCGACTATGGCTACACCTTC.

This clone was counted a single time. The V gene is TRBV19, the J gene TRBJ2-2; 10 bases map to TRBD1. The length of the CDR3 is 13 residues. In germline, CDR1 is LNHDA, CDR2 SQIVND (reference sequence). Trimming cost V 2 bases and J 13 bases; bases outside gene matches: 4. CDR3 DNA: TGTGCCAGTAGTATAAGAGACAGGGGGCGGCTGTTTTTT. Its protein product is CASSIRDRGRLFF. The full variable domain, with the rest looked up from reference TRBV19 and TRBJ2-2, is DGGITQSPKYLFRKEGQNVTLSCEQNLNHDAMYWYRQDPGQGLRLIYYSQIVNDFQKGDIAEGYSVSREKKESFPLTVTSAQKNPTAFYLCASSIRDRGRLFFGEGSRLTVL.

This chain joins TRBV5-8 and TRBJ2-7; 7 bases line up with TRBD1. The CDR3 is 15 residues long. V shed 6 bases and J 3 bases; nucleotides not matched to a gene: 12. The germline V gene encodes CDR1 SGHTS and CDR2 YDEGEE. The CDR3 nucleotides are TGTGCCAGCACCTTTTTGGGTGACAGGGTCTACGAGCAGTACTTC. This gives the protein CASTFLGDRVYEQYF.

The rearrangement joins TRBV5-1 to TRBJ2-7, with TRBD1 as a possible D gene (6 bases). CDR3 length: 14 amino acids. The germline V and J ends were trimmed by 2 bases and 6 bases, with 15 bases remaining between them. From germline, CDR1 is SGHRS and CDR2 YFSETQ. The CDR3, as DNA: TGCGCCAGCAGCTTTGGGGGCGCGGTAGGCGAGCAGTACTTC. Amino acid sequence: CASSFGGAVGEQYF.

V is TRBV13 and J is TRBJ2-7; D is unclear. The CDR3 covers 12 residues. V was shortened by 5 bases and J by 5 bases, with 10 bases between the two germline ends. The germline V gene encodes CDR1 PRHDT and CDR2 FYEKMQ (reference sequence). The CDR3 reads CASSALPDEQYF. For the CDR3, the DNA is TGTGCCAGCAGCGCGCTTCCGGACGAGCAGTACTTC.

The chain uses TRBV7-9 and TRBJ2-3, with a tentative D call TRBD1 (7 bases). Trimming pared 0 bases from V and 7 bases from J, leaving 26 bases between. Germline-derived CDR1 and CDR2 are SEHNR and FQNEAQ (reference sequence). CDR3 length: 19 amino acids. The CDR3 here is CASSLALTRARTGGNTQYF. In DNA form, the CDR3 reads TGTGCCAGCAGCTTAGCCCTTACGCGGGCTAGGACAGGAGGGAATACGCAGTATTTT.

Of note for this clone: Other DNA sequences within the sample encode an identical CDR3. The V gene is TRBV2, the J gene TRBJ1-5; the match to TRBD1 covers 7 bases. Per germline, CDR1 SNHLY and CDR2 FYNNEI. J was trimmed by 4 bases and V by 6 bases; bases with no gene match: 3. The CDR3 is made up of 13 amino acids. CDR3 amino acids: CASRSTGNQPQHF. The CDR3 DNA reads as TGTGCCAGCAGGTCGACAGGGAATCAGCCCCAGCATTTT.

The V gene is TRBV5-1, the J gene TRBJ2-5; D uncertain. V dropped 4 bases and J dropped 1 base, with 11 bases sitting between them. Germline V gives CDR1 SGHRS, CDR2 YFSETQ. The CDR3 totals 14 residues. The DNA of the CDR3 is TGCGCCAGCAGCCCGCGACGGGTCCAAGAGACCCAGTACTTC. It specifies CASSPRRVQETQYF. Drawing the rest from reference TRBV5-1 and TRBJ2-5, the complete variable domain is KAGVTQTPRYLIKTRGQQVTLSCSPISGHRSVSWYQQTPGQGLQFLFEYFSETQRNKGNFPGRFSGRQFSNSRSEMNVSTLELGDSALYLCASSPRRVQETQYFGPGTRLLVL.

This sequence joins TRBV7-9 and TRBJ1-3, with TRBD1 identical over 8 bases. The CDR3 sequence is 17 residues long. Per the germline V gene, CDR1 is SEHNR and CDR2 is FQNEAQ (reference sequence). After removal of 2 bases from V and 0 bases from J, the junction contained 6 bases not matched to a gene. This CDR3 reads CASSLRAGGDSGNTIYF. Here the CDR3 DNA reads TGTGCCAGCAGCTTAAGGGCAGGGGGCGACTCTGGAAACACCATATATTTT.

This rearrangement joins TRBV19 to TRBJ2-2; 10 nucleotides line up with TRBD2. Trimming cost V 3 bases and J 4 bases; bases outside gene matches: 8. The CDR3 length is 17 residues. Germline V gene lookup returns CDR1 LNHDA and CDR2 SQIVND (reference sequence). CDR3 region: CASSIKAGGGTTGELFF. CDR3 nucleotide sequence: TGTGCCAGTAGTATTAAAGCGGGAGGGGGCACCACCGGGGAGCTGTTTTTT. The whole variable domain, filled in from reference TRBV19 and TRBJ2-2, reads DGGITQSPKYLFRKEGQNVTLSCEQNLNHDAMYWYRQDPGQGLRLIYYSQIVNDFQKGDIAEGYSVSREKKESFPLTVTSAQKNPTAFYLCASSIKAGGGTTGELFFGEGSRLTVL.

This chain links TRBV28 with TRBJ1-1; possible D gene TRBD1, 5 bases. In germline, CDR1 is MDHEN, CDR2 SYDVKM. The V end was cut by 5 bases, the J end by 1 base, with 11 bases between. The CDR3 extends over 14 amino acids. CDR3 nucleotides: TGTGCCAGCAGTACTCACGACAGGAACACTGAAGCTTTCTTT. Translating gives CASSTHDRNTEAFF.

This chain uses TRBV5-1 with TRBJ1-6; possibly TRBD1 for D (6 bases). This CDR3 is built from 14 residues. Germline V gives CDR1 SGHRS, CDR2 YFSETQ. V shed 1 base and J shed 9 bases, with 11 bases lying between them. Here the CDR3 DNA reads TGCGCCAGCAGCTTGAACAGGGTCGCTTCACCCCTCCACTTT. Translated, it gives CASSLNRVASPLHF.

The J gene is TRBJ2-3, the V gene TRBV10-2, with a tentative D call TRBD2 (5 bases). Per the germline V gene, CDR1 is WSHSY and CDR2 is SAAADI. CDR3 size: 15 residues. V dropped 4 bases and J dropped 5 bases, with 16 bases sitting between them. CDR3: CASSAERAELDTQYF. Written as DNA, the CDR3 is TGCGCCAGCAGTGCAGAGAGAGCGGAACTAGATACGCAGTATTTT.

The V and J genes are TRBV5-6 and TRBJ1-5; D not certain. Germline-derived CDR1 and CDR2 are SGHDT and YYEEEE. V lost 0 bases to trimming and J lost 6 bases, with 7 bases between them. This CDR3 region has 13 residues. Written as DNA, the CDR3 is TGTGCCAGCAGCTTGGGGAGGGTTCAGCCCCAGCATTTT. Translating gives CASSLGRVQPQHF.